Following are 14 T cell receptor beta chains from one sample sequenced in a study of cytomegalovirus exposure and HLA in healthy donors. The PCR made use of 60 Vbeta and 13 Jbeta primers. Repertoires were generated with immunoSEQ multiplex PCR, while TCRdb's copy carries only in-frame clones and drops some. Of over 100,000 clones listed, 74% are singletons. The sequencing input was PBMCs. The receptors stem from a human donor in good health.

CDR3 coding DNA: TGTGCCAGCAGACAAGGACTGGCCGGTGAGACCCAGTACTTC. It translates to CASRQGLAGETQYF. V usage is TRBV7-2 and J usage is TRBJ2-5, with D tentatively TRBD2 (5 bases). The V gene's germline CDR1 is SGHTA and CDR2 FQGNSA. There are 14 residues in the CDR3. V was clipped by 6 bases and J by 5 bases, with 16 bases between them.

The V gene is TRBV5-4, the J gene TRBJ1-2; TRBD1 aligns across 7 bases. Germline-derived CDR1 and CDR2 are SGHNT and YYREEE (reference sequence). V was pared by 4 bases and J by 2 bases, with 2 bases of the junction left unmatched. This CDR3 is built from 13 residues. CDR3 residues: CASSGGGNYGYTF. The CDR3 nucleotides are TGTGCCAGCAGCGGAGGGGGCAACTATGGCTACACCTTC.

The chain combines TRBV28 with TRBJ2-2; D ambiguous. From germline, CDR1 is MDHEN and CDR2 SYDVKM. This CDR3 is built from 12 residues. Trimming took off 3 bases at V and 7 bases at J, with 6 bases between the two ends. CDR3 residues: CASSLRGGELFF. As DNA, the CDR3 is TGTGCCAGCAGTTTGAGAGGCGGGGAGCTGTTTTTT.

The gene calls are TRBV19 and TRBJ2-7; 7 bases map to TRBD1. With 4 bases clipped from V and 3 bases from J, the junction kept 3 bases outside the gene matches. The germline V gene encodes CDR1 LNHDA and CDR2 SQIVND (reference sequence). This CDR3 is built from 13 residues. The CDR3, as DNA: TGTGCCAGTAGTAAGGGGGACAGCTACGAGCAGTACTTC. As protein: CASSKGDSYEQYF.

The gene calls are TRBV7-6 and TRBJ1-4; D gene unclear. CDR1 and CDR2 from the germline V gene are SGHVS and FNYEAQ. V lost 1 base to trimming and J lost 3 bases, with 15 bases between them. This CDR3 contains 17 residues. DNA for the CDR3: TGTGCCAGCAGCTTAGGTTCGAGGATTGCGGCTAATGAAAAACTGTTTTTT. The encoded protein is CASSLGSRIAANEKLFF.

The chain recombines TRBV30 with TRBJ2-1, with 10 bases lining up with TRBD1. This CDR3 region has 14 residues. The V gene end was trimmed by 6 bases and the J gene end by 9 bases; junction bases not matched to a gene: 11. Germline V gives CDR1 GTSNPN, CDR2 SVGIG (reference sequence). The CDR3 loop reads CACPTGTGVGEQFF. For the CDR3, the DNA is TGTGCCTGTCCTACCGGGACAGGGGTTGGTGAGCAGTTCTTC.

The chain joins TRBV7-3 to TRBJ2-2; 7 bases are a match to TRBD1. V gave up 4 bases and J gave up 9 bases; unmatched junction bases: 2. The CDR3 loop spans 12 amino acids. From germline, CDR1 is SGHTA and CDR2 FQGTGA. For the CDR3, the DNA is TGTGCCAGCAGCTCCAGGGGGAGGGAGCTGTTTTTT. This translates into CASSSRGRELFF.

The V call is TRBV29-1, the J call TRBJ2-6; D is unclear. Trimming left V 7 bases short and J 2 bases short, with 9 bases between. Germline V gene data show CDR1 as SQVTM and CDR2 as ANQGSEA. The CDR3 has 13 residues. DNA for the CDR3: TGCAGCGCTATCCGGGCTGGGGCCAACGTCCTGACTTTC. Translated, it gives CSAIRAGANVLTF.

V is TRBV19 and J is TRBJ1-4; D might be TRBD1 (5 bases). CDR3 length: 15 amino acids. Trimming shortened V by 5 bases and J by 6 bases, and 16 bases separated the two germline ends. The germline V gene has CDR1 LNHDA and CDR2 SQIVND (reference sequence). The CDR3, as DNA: TGTGCCAGTAGTCCAGAGGGACTGAACTATGAAAAACTGTTTTTT. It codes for CASSPEGLNYEKLFF.

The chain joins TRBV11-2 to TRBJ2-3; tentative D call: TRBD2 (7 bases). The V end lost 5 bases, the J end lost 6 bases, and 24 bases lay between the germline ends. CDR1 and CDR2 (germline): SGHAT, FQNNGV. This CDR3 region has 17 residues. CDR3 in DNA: TGTGCCAGCAGCCTCGGAGCCCGCGGGGGCCAATTGGATACGCAGTATTTT. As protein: CASSLGARGGQLDTQYF.

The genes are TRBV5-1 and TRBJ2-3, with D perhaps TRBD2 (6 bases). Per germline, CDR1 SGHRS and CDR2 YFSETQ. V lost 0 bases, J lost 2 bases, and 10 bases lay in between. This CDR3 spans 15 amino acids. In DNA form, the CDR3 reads TGCGCCAGCAGCTTGGGAGCGGGCCCCACAGATACGCAGTATTTT. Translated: CASSLGAGPTDTQYF.

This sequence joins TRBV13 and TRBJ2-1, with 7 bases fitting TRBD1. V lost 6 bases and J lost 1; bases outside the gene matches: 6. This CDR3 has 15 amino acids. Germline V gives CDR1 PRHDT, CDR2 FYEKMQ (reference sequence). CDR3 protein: CASRGTTGSYNEQFF. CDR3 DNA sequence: TGTGCCAGCAGGGGAACGACAGGGTCCTACAATGAGCAGTTCTTC.

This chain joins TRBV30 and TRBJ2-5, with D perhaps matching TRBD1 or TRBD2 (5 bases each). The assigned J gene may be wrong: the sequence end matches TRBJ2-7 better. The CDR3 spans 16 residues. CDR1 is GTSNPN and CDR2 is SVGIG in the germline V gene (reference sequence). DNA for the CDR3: TGTGCCTGGACTAAATATACCCCCGGGACGGACTACGAGCAGTACTTC. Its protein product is CAWTKYTPGTDYEQYF.

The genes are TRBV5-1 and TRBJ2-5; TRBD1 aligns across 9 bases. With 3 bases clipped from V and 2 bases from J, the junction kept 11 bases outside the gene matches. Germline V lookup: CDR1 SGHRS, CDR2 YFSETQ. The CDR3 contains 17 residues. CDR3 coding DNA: TGCGCCAGCAGCTGGGGGGGACAGGGTTGGCGTCAAGAGACCCAGTACTTC. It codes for CASSWGGQGWRQETQYF.